The T cell receptor beta chain under discussion was sequenced for a study of T cells in Graves' hyperthyroidism and ophthalmopathy. For the study at large: Peripheral blood specimens were obtained at initial diagnosis, prior to any treatment.

The CDR3 runs 18 residues. Germline CDR1 reads MNHEY; CDR2 reads SVGEGT. With 2 bases clipped from V and 2 bases from J, the junction kept 11 bases outside the gene matches. Graves' hyperthyroidism qualified as stable when ophthalmopathy did not progress within 18 months. Hyperthyroidism in the patients, aged 18 to 65, was newly diagnosed and under 2 months in duration. The investigators amplified TCR beta CDR3 regions from RNA transcripts. In the first-round RT-PCR of the TCR CDR3, the HTBI primer set was used. One entry per CDR3 protein, called by TCRdb with MiXCR from the multiplex PCR reads. The table has around 420,000 distinct CDR3 sequences, around 15% seen once. This clonotype was seen repeatedly, ten times or more.

J is TRBJ2-3 and V is TRBV6-2 or TRBV6-3; 9 bases fit TRBD1. The sequence was collected from a young woman with Graves' hyperthyroidism. The sequencing input was blood. CDR3 in amino acids: CASSYRTPDRGVTDTQYF. For the CDR3, the DNA is TGTGCCAGCAGTTACCGGACACCCGACAGGGGGGTCACAGATACGCAGTATTTT.